This T cell receptor (beta chain) was recorded in a study of beta chain features in type 1 diabetes. This clone turned up a few times. CDR3 size: 15 residues. V lost 2 bases and J 4 bases, leaving 12 bases between the germline ends. Germline values: CDR1 SGHTA, CDR2 FQGNSA. All of the isolated RNA was reverse transcribed, so expressed TCRB transcripts were sequenced. TCRdb keeps only in-frame clones here, not all; method: immunoSEQ multiplex PCR. The sample holds roughly 150,000 clones, less than 9.5% seen once. On average, the one heparinised blood draw given by each donor was about 100 mL. Sequencing input: central memory CD4+ T cells from blood. The V gene is TRBV7-2, the J gene TRBJ1-5; D is perhaps TRBD1 (6 bases). This receptor was taken from a woman under 30 in good health. CDR3 loop: CASSLSHRENQPQHF. In DNA form, the CDR3 reads TGTGCCAGCAGCTTATCACACAGGGAGAATCAGCCCCAGCATTTT. The entire variable domain, with the rest obtained from reference TRBV7-2 and TRBJ1-5, is as follows: GAGVSQSPSNKVTEKGKDVELRCDPISGHTALYWYRQSLGQGLEFLIYFQGNSAPDKSGLPSDRFSAERTGGSVSTLTIQRTQQEDSAVYLCASSLSHRENQPQHFGDGTRLSIL.